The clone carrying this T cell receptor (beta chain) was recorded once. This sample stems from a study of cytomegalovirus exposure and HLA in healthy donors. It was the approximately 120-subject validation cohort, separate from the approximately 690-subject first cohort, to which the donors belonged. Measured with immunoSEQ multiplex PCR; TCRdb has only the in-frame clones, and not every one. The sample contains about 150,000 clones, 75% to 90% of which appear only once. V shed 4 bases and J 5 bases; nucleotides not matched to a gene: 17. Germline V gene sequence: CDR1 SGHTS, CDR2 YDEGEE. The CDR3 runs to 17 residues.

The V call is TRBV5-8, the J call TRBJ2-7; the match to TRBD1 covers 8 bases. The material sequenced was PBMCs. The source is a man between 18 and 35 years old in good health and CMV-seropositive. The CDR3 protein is CASSPGRGLESMDEQYF. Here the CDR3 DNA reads TGTGCCAGCAGCCCCGGCAGGGGGCTGGAGTCTATGGACGAGCAGTACTTC.